This T cell receptor (beta chain) was recovered during a study of Graves' ophthalmopathy and Graves' hyperthyroidism. Study summary: Before any treatment was given, at initial diagnosis, peripheral blood was collected. Findings and limits, study-wide: Ophthalmopathy progression prediction by the model yielded a sensitivity of about 68% and a specificity of approximately 72%.

Germline CDR1 MNHEY, CDR2 SMNVEV (reference sequence). J lost 2 bases, V lost 8 bases, and 7 bases had no gene match. The CDR3 is made up of 14 amino acids. The authors defined stable hyperthyroidism as no ophthalmopathy within 18 months of follow-up. Using RNA transcripts, the TCR beta CDR3 regions were amplified. Scientists carried out first-round RT-PCR using HTBI primers and then a second-round multiplex PCR. TCRdb fed the multiplex PCR reads into MiXCR, producing one record per CDR3 protein. The sample lists hundreds of thousands of distinct CDR3 sequences, around 21% occurring once. This clonotype was observed at least ten times. Its target is unknown.

This rearrangement joins TRBV27 to TRBJ2-5; TRBD1 aligns across 8 bases. The sequenced sample was peripheral blood. The sequence was obtained from a woman aged 18-35 years with stable Graves' hyperthyroidism. CDR3 bases: TGTGCCAGCCGAAAGGACAGGGCTCAAGAGACCCAGTACTTC. Protein: CASRKDRAQETQYF.